Below, 19 T cell receptor beta chains from the same sample are listed, as sequenced in a study of blood T cells in healthy people across ages. Next came a second PCR, run for about 7 to 11 cycles, which used a sample-barcoded 5' primer along with a J-beta primer mix. TCRdb called the 5' RACE reads again in MiXCR, with one record for every CDR3 protein. The sample consists of 1.8 million or so distinct CDR3 sequences, 39% of them appearing once. Sequenced input: blood. The receptor set was obtained from a human donor in good health.

This clonotype was seen once. The chain carries TRBV12-3 or TRBV12-4 and TRBJ2-7, with unresolved D. Trimming pared 3 bases from V and 5 bases from J, leaving 14 bases between. This CDR3 is built from 14 residues. CDR3 loop: CASSFGFSGDEQYF. CDR3 DNA: TGTGCCAGCAGTTTTGGTTTTTCGGGCGACGAGCAGTACTTC.

This clonotype has only a few counts. J is TRBJ2-7 and V is TRBV7-9; D unresolved. Germline CDR1 and CDR2: SEHNR and FQNEAQ (reference sequence). The CDR3 spans 12 residues. V lost 1 base, J lost 8 bases, and 9 bases lay in between. The DNA for the CDR3 is TGTGCCAGCAGCTTAGATAAAATACAGCAGTACTTC. This sequence encodes CASSLDKIQQYF.

In the case of this clonotype: Its ends do not fully match the called genes, so a read error is possible. The chain has TRBV5-1 and TRBJ2-4; either TRBD1 or TRBD2 may fit D (5 bases each). The closer fit of TRBJ2-7 to the DNA end suggests the J call may be wrong. This CDR3 region has 15 residues. Germline values: CDR1 SGHRS, CDR2 YFSETQ. CDR3 protein: CVSSLGTVSHYEQYF. The CDR3 nucleotides are TGCGTCAGCAGCTTAGGGACGGTCTCCCACTACGAGCAGTACTTC.

The chain has TRBV20-1 and TRBJ2-5, with TRBD2 identical over 8 bases. The end of the DNA fits TRBJ2-7 better, so the J call may be wrong. The CDR3 has 15 amino acids. From germline, CDR1 is DFQATT and CDR2 SNEGSKA (reference sequence). The CDR3 DNA reads TGCAGTGCTAGAGCCGATAGCGGGAATGGCTACGAGCAGTACTTC. This gives the protein CSARADSGNGYEQYF.

The rearrangement joins TRBV4-3 to TRBJ2-3; no clear D. The V gene lost 0 bases and the J gene lost 2 bases, with 15 bases spanning the gap. Germline assignment: CDR1 LGHNA and CDR2 YSLEER. The CDR3 sequence is 17 residues long. The CDR3 DNA reads TGCGCCAGCAGCCAAGATGGGCCTGGCGTGGTCACAGATACGCAGTATTTT. As protein: CASSQDGPGVVTDTQYF.

Only a few counts were recorded for this clonotype. The chain joins TRBV6-4 to TRBJ2-1; TRBD1 might be the D (5 bases). The CDR3 totals 16 residues. Looked up from germline, CDR1 is MRHNA and CDR2 is SNTAGT. V was shortened by 4 bases and J by 0 bases, with 13 bases between the two germline ends. CDR3 sequence reads: CASSARAGSSYNEQFF. The CDR3 bases are TGTGCCAGCAGTGCCAGGGCAGGTAGCTCCTACAATGAGCAGTTCTTC.

The chain joins TRBV12-3 or TRBV12-4 to TRBJ1-3, with D uncertain. The ends were cut back, 3 bases at V and 0 bases at J, with 12 bases in the middle. The CDR3 sequence is 16 residues long. The CDR3 DNA sequence: TGTGCCAGCAGTTTTCAGGTTCTCATCTCTGGAAACACCATATATTTT. Translating gives CASSFQVLISGNTIYF.

This chain uses TRBV20-1 with TRBJ2-2; no reliable D call. Trimming stripped 6 bases from V and 1 base from J, with 9 bases between. Germline CDR1 reads DFQATT; CDR2 reads SNEGSKA (reference sequence). The CDR3 totals 13 residues. The CDR3, as DNA: TGCAGTGCCCCCAAAGGGAACACCGGGGAGCTGTTTTTT. This translates into CSAPKGNTGELFF.

This clonotype was recorded at least ten times. V gene TRBV12-3 or TRBV12-4 combines with J gene TRBJ1-2; 8 bases match TRBD1. The CDR3 contains 13 residues. V lost 8 bases and J lost 7; bases outside the gene matches: 9. The CDR3: CASFTDRGAGYTF. The CDR3, as DNA: TGTGCCAGCTTTACCGACAGGGGCGCTGGCTACACCTTC.

The chain couples TRBV9 to TRBJ2-6; D not resolved. Germline V CDR1 and CDR2: SGDLS, YYNGEE. The CDR3 runs 14 residues. V gave up 0 bases and J gave up 12 bases, with 13 bases separating them. The CDR3 loop is CASSVVLQSGVLTF. CDR3 nucleotides: TGTGCCAGCAGCGTAGTTCTACAGTCGGGCGTCCTGACTTTC.

This clonotype was seen a single time. This chain uses TRBV11-3 with TRBJ2-1; possibly TRBD2 for D (6 bases). Looked up from germline, CDR1 is SGHNT and CDR2 is YENEEA. V lost 4 bases, J lost 9 bases, and 25 bases lay in between. This CDR3 has 17 residues. CDR3 loop: CASSSSFGGEGLGEQFF. CDR3 sequence (DNA): TGTGCCAGCAGCTCAAGCTTCGGGGGAGAAGGACTGGGTGAGCAGTTCTTC.

As DNA, the CDR3 is TGTGCCAGCAGCCATGATAGCGGGGGCACCTACAATGAGCAGTTCTTC. Amino acids: CASSHDSGGTYNEQFF. This sequence joins TRBV4-2 and TRBJ2-1; 9 bases align to TRBD2. The CDR3 has 16 residues. In germline, CDR1 is LGHNA, CDR2 YNFKEQ. J was trimmed by 2 bases and V by 3 bases; bases with no gene match: 5.

In its sample, this clonotype was seen once. This rearrangement joins TRBV4-2 to TRBJ1-1, with D perhaps TRBD1 (6 bases). Germline lookup yields CDR1 LGHNA and CDR2 YNFKEQ. CDR3 length equals 16 residues. Trimming shortened V by 2 bases and J by 1 base, and 14 bases separated the two germline ends. Written as DNA, the CDR3 is TGTGCCAGCAGCCAAACTCCCGGGACATCGAACACTGAAGCTTTCTTT. It encodes CASSQTPGTSNTEAFF.

The V and J genes are TRBV28 and TRBJ2-7; D tentatively reads TRBD1 or TRBD2 (7 bases each). The V gene lost 6 bases and the J gene lost 2 bases, with 20 bases spanning the gap. The CDR3 covers 16 residues. Germline loops: CDR1 MDHEN, CDR2 SYDVKM. This chain's CDR3 is CASSVPDREGTYEQYF. The CDR3 DNA reads TGTGCCAGCAGCGTACCCGACAGGGAGGGGACCTACGAGCAGTACTTC.

The V and J genes are TRBV6-2 or TRBV6-3 and TRBJ2-2; 9 nucleotides agree with TRBD2. Germline V lookup: CDR1 MNHEY, CDR2 SVGEGT. CDR3 length equals 17 residues. The trim removed 5 bases at V and 10 bases at J, leaving 17 bases unmatched. The CDR3 is CASSDQGHSGGFAELFF. DNA for the CDR3: TGTGCCAGCAGTGACCAAGGGCATAGCGGGGGATTTGCGGAGCTGTTTTTT.

This sequence joins TRBV12-3 or TRBV12-4 and TRBJ2-3; TRBD1 matches at 8 bases. The CDR3 runs 15 residues. J lost 5 bases, V lost 8 bases, and 12 bases had no gene match. The CDR3 here is CASEDRGSGIDTQYF. The CDR3 DNA follows: TGTGCCAGCGAAGACAGGGGATCGGGGATAGATACGCAGTATTTT.

The chain joins TRBV9 to TRBJ2-6, with D uncertain. The CDR3 extends over 16 amino acids. V was shortened by 0 bases and J by 0 bases, with 7 bases between the two germline ends. Germline CDR1 reads SGDLS; CDR2 reads YYNGEE. The CDR3 DNA reads TGTGCCAGCAGCGTAGCTCGGAGCTCTGGGGCCAACGTCCTGACTTTC. Its translation is CASSVARSSGANVLTF.

In DNA form, the CDR3 reads TGTGCCAGCAACTTTCAGGGGGAGGGCAATCAGCCCCAGCATTTT. Translated: CASNFQGEGNQPQHF. V is TRBV2 and J is TRBJ1-5; 7 positions agree with TRBD1. The CDR3 sequence is 15 residues long. Per germline, CDR1 SNHLY and CDR2 FYNNEI. The V and J ends lost 7 bases and 2 bases, in that order; junction bases with no gene match: 8.

V usage is TRBV2 and J usage is TRBJ2-7; D is uncertain. Trimming removed 7 bases at V and 3 bases at J, with 16 bases between. CDR3 length: 14 residues. The V gene's germline CDR1 is SNHLY and CDR2 FYNNEI. The CDR3 DNA reads as TGTGCCAGCATGACCTTGGGCGGTGGCTACGAGCAGTACTTC. It is translated as CASMTLGGGYEQYF.